The 9 T cell receptor beta chains presented below share a single source sample, sequenced in a study of CD8 T cells in ankylosing spondylitis. TCRdb independently ran MiXCR on the 5' RACE reads; one entry per CDR3 protein. Among around 130,000 distinct CDR3 sequences listed, 7% were seen once. The sample taken for sequencing was blood, either unsorted or a sorted T cell fraction (not recorded which). Source of these receptors: a male donor with ankylosing spondylitis or in good health (not recorded which).

This clonotype has a count of ten or more. The CDR3 nucleotides are TGTGCCATCCCGGGAGTCTCCTACGAGCAGTACTTC. This gives the protein CAIPGVSYEQYF. V usage is TRBV7-9 and J usage is TRBJ2-7; tentative D call: TRBD2 (6 bases). This CDR3 comprises 12 residues. CDR1 and CDR2 (germline): SEHNR, FQNEAQ (reference sequence). The germline V and J ends were trimmed by 10 bases and 0 bases, with 10 bases remaining between them.

This clonotype was found many times. The CDR3 protein is CSAIPLDRDNQPQHF. Here the CDR3 DNA reads TGCAGTGCTATTCCCTTAGACAGGGACAATCAGCCCCAGCATTTT. The chain joins TRBV20-1 to TRBJ1-5, with 7 bases matching TRBD1. The CDR3 is made up of 15 amino acids. Trimming removed 4 bases from V and 3 bases from J; junction bases left unmatched: 9. CDR1 is DFQATT, CDR2 SNEGSKA, per germline (reference sequence).

This clonotype was detected many times. The chain carries TRBV5-1 and TRBJ2-5; TRBD1 aligns across 9 bases. Germline V lookup: CDR1 SGHRS, CDR2 YFSETQ. V dropped 0 bases and J dropped 4; count of bases not matched to a gene: 7. The CDR3 extends over 16 amino acids. The CDR3: CASSLEPLQGAETQYF. The DNA of the CDR3 is TGCGCCAGCAGCTTGGAGCCCCTACAGGGGGCAGAGACCCAGTACTTC.

The table lists this clonotype with many counts. The chain uses TRBV20-1 and TRBJ2-1; either TRBD1 or TRBD2 may supply D (5 bases each). The CDR3 contains 16 residues. Trimming left V 2 bases short and J 8 bases short, with 22 bases between. Germline loops: CDR1 DFQATT, CDR2 SNEGSKA (reference sequence). CDR3 region: CSARTTGTQAWDEQFF. CDR3 nucleotide sequence: TGCAGTGCTAGAACTACCGGGACGCAGGCCTGGGATGAGCAGTTCTTC.

This clonotype has at least ten counts. The rearrangement links TRBV20-1 to TRBJ2-7, with a tentative D call TRBD1 (6 bases). The germline V gene encodes CDR1 DFQATT and CDR2 SNEGSKA (reference sequence). Trimming removed 3 bases from V and 2 bases from J, with 14 bases in between. The CDR3 sequence is 14 residues long. CDR3 in amino acids: CSARLPQGPYEQYF. The CDR3 DNA follows: TGCAGTGCTAGGCTCCCACAGGGACCCTACGAGCAGTACTTC.

This clonotype was observed at least ten times. The chain recombines TRBV5-6 with TRBJ2-1; D is uncertain. Deletions cut 1 base from V and 5 bases from J, with 7 bases between. Germline CDR1 is SGHDT and CDR2 is YYEEEE. The CDR3 spans 13 residues. The CDR3 loop reads CASSLNPDNEQFF. The CDR3 coding sequence is TGTGCCAGCAGCTTGAACCCAGACAATGAGCAGTTCTTC. The whole variable domain, filled in from reference TRBV5-6 and TRBJ2-1, reads DAGVTQSPTHLIKTRGQQVTLRCSPKSGHDTVSWYQQALGQGPQFIFQYYEEEERQRGNFPDRFSGHQFPNYSSELNVNALLLGDSALYLCASSLNPDNEQFFGPGTRLTVL.

This chain links TRBV28 with TRBJ2-7, with 11 bases that match TRBD2. The CDR3 has 15 residues. Trimming cost V 7 bases and J 1 base; bases outside gene matches: 6. The germline V gene has CDR1 MDHEN and CDR2 SYDVKM. The CDR3 bases are TGTGCCAGCACCCCGGGACTAGCGGATTCCTACGAGCAGTACTTC. Residues: CASTPGLADSYEQYF.

This clonotype occurred many times. The chain combines TRBV7-9 with TRBJ1-3, with TRBD1 matching over 7 bases. Germline CDR1 is SEHNR and CDR2 is FQNEAQ (reference sequence). This CDR3 is 15 amino acids long. V shed 5 bases and J 2 bases; nucleotides not matched to a gene: 6. The CDR3 sequence is CASSRQGGPGNTIYF. The CDR3 DNA follows: TGTGCCAGCAGCAGACAGGGAGGCCCTGGAAACACCATATATTTT.

This clonotype was recorded at least ten times. The chain couples TRBV6-1 to TRBJ2-7; TRBD2 is a possible D gene (6 bases). V lost 6 bases and J lost 4, with 19 bases in between. Looked up from germline, CDR1 is MNHNS and CDR2 is SASEGT. The CDR3 loop spans 15 amino acids. This CDR3 is CASSGTPGAGYEQYF. The CDR3 DNA reads as TGTGCCAGCAGCGGAACTCCGGGAGCAGGGTACGAGCAGTACTTC.